These 2 T cell receptor beta chains originate from one sample sequenced in a study of spatial heterogeneity in lung cancer. Time point reported: sample taken at primary tumor resection. Each CDR3 protein is one row after TCRdb ran MiXCR on the 5' RACE reads. There are 24,000 or so distinct CDR3 sequences in the sample; over 3% occur only once, and roughly 26% lies in the top ten. The sequenced sample was PBMCs, obtained at surgery. The receptors come from a female donor with early-stage non-small cell lung cancer.

In this sample, this clonotype turned up many times. The rearrangement joins TRBV20-1 to TRBJ2-3; TRBD2 aligns across 10 bases. V lost 1 base to trimming and J lost 2 bases; unmatched junction nucleotides: 3. CDR3 length: 15 amino acids. Germline-derived CDR1 and CDR2 are DFQATT and SNEGSKA (reference sequence). CDR3 amino acids: CSARVLAGVTDTQYF. For the CDR3, the DNA is TGCAGTGCTAGAGTGCTAGCGGGAGTCACAGATACGCAGTATTTT.

This clonotype was observed many times. The chain links TRBV20-1 to TRBJ1-2; perhaps TRBD1 as D (5 bases). V lost 0 bases and J lost 4, with 18 bases in between. Germline V gene data show CDR1 as DFQATT and CDR2 as SNEGSKA (reference sequence). This CDR3 region has 16 residues. In DNA form, the CDR3 reads TGCAGTGCTAGAGATATTGGGATAAGGGACCTCTATGGCTACACCTTC. Residues: CSARDIGIRDLYGYTF.